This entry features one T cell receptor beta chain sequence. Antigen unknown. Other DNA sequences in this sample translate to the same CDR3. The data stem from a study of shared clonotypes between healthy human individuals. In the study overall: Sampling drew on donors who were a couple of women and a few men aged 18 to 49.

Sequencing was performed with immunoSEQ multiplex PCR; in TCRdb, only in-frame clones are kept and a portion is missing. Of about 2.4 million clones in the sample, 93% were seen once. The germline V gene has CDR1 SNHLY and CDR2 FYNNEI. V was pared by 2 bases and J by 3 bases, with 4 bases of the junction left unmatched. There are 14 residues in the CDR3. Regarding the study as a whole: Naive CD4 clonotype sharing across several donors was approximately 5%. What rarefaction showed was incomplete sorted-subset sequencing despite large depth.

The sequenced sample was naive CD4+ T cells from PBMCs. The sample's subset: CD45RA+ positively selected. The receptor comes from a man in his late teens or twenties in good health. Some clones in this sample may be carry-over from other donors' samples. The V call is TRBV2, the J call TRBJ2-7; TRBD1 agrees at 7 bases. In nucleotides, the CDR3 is TGTGCCAGCAGTGAACAGGGGGTACTCTACGAGCAGTACTTC. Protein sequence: CASSEQGVLYEQYF.